This T cell receptor beta chain was profiled in a study of T cell repertoires in cytomegalovirus infection. The wider study: Alongside well-studied HLA-B-restricted CMV epitopes, recently identified HLA-C-restricted CMV epitopes were also used. Carrying CMV and the relevant HLA type showed in public TCR beta signatures.

The CDR3 runs 17 residues. Germline-derived CDR1 and CDR2 are SGHTA and FQGNSA. Between the trimmed V and J ends, which lost 5 bases and 1 base, there was a span of 19 bases. Study-wide results and caveats: Carriers of CMV and the relevant HLA type were discriminated by public TCR beta frequency. The response measured ex vivo was dominated by TCR beta clonotypes (HLA-C-restricted and CMV-specific).

TCRdb re-analysed the reads in MiXCR, keeping a single row per CDR3 protein. The sample includes hundreds of thousands of distinct CDR3 sequences, 33% of them seen just once. On this clonotype: The antigen is undetermined. A much larger clonotype is one base distant, so this may be a read error.

Material: cultured PBMCs, obtained from culture after CMV antigen stimulation. The chain links TRBV7-2 to TRBJ2-3; D possibly corresponds to TRBD2 (6 bases). The clonotype originates from a human donor in good health (CMV status not recorded). Some clones in this sample may be carry-over from other donors' samples. CDR3 sequence (DNA): TGTGCCAGCAGCCCACCTCCCCCCGGGAGAGGCACAGATACGCAGTATTTT. This sequence encodes CASSPPPPGRGTDTQYF.